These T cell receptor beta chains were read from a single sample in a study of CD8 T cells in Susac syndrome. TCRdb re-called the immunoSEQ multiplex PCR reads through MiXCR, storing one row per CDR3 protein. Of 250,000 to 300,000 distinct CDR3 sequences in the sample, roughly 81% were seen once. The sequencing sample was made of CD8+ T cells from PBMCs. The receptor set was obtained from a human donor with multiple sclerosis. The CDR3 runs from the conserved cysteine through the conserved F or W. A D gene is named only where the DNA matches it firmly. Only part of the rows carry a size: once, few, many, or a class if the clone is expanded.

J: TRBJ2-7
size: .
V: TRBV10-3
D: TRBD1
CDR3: CAISEGTGTYEQYF

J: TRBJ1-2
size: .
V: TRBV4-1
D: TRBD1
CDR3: CASSQKGQLYGYTF

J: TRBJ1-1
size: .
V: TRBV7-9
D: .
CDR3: CAIIRENTEAFF

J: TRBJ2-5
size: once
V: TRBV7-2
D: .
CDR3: CASSLARDTQETQYF

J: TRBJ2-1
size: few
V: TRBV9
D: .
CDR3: CASGTYNEQFF

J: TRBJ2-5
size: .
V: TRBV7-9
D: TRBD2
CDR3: CASSLLAASETQYF

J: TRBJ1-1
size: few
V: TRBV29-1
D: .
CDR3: CSAILPGTEAFF

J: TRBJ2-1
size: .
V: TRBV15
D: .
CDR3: CATSRVVRESGPEQFF

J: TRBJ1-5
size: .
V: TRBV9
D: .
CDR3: CASSVWDSNQPQHF

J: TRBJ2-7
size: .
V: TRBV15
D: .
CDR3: CATSRAVPGEQYF

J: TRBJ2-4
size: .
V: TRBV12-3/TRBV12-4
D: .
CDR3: CASGLVKSGKNIQYF

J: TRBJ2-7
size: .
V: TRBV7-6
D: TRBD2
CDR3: CASSPTSGTSYEQYF

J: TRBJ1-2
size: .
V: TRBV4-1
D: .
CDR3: CASSQGTVNGYTF

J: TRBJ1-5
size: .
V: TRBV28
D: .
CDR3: CASSLDPRQVIVQPQHF

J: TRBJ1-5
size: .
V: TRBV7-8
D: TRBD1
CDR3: CASSLAQGSNQPQHF

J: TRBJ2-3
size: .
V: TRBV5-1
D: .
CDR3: CASSLGTPLTDTQYF

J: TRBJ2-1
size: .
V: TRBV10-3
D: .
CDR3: CAISESTNEQFF

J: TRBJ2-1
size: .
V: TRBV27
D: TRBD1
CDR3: CASSSGPGQDLDEQFF

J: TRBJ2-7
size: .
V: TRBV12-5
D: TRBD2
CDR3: CASAPAGGNYEQYF

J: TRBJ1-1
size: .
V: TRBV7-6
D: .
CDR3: CASSPPGNTEAFF

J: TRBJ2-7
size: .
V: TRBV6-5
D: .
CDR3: CASSYSRQRGWQYEQYF

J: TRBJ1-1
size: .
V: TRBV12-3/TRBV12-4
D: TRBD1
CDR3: CASNTLTGGISEAFF

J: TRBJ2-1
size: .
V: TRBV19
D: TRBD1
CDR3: CASSIVGTANEQFF

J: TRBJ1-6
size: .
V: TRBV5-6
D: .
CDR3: CASSYPRGSPLHF

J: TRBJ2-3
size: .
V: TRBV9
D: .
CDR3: CASSSNRGDTQYF

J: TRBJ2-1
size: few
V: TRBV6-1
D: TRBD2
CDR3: CASGKRESYNEQFF

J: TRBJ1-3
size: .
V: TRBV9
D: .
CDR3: CASSVVADGNTIYF

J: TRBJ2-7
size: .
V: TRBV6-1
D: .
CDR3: CASSEMTGLTSYEQYF

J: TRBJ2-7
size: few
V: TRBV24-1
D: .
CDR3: CATSATGSSYEQYF

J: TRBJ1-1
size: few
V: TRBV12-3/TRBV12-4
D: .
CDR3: CASSPRAEAFF

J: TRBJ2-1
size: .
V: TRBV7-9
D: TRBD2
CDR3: CASSSRLAGGNEQFF

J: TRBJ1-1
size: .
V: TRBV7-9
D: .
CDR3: CASWGDASEAFF

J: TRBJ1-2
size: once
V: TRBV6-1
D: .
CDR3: CASSFGRGDRGYTF

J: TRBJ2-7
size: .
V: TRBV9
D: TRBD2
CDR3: CASSGASGDLYEQYF

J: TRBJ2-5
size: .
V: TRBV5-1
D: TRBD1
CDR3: CASSHQGQYQETQYF

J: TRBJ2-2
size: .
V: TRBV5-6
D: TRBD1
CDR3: CASSLDRGQELFF

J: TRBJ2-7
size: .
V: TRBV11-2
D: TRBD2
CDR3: CASSLDLLAGGFYEQYF

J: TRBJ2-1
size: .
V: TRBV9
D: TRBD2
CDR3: CASSVEGGRAANEQFF

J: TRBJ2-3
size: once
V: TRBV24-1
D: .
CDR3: CATSGPAGGSDTQYF

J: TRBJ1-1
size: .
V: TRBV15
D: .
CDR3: CATSRGVDTEAFF

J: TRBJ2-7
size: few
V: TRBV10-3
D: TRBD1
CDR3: CAIRGQDYEQYF

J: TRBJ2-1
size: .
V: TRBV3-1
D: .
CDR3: CASSQEVGLPTNEQFF

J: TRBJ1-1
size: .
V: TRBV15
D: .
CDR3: CATSSEGNTEAFF

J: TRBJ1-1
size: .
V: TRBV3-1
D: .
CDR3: CASSQGEGFRNTEAFF

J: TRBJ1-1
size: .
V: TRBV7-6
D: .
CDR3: CASGLSEETEAFF

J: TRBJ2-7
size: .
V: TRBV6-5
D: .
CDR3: CASSYSLRNWLSYEQYF

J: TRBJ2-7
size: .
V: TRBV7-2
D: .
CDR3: CASSPLYGGTYEQYF

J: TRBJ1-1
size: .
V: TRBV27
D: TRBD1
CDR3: CASSLTRTGSTEAFF